The clone carrying this TCR beta chain has a count of ten or more. Its antigen is not known. The junction does not match germline at one end; this may be a read error. In making TCR beta libraries, quantitative 5'-RACE with molecular barcodes was used. MiXCR was run by TCRdb on the 5' RACE reads, yielding one entry per CDR3 protein. The sample has 330,000 or so distinct CDR3 sequences, less than 9.5% seen once. These data originate in a study of CD8 T cells in ankylosing spondylitis. CDR3 length: 15 amino acids. Germline-derived CDR1 and CDR2 are SSHAT and FNYEAQ (reference sequence). The study, taken as a whole, reports: There was a TCR beta motif, made of several highly homologous variants, that appeared characteristic of ankylosing spondylitis blood. A number of the motif variants had already been described in reactive arthritis synovial fluid and blood. Significant enrichment of disease-linked clones was reported in matched ankylosing spondylitis synovial fluid.

Sequencing was done on a sample of blood, either unsorted or a sorted T cell fraction (not recorded which). The TCR was taken from a male donor with ankylosing spondylitis. The rearrangement joins TRBV7-7 to TRBJ2-3; D remains ambiguous. The CDR3 sequence is CASSLGPGSTDTQYF. The DNA of the CDR3 is TGCGCCAGCAGCCTCGGGCCCGGGAGCACAGATACGCAGTATTTT.